Many counts were recorded for the clone carrying this T cell receptor beta chain. Its antigen is undetermined. These data come from a study of Graves' ophthalmopathy and Graves' hyperthyroidism. General study points: Clonotypes were expanded in thyroid at above 0.001 frequency, and most also appeared in blood.

No ophthalmopathy within 18 months of follow-up signified stable hyperthyroidism. Pregnant or lactating patients and those with other autoimmune diseases or uncontrolled infections were excluded. Isolation of PBMCs was performed using over 9.5 ml of fresh peripheral blood. Amplification of the TCR beta CDR3 regions used RNA transcripts (as template). RT-PCR was first run with HTBI primers, then multiplex PCR in a second round. TCRdb ran MiXCR on the multiplex PCR reads and lists one entry per CDR3 protein. The sample holds hundreds of thousands of distinct CDR3 sequences, roughly 21% seen once. The receptor comes from a woman aged 18-29 years with stable Graves' hyperthyroidism. Sequencing used peripheral blood.

The CDR3 here is CAISVRGMDYGYTF. The CDR3 DNA reads TGTGCCATCAGTGTAAGGGGGATGGACTATGGCTACACCTTC. The chain is built from TRBV10-3 and TRBJ1-2; TRBD1 is a possible D gene (6 bases). Trimming stripped 4 bases from V and 3 bases from J, with 12 bases between. The CDR3 is 14 amino acids. Per the germline V gene, CDR1 is ENHRY and CDR2 is SYGVKD.